The clone carrying this T cell receptor beta chain was counted only a few times. The sample originates from a study of CD8+CD57+ T cells in acquired aplastic anemia. Selection for sequencing was limited to patients who had shown CD8+CD57+ cell expansion by flow cytometry. Germline-derived CDR1 and CDR2 are MGHDK and SYGVNS. The CDR3 is 14 residues long. J was trimmed by 5 bases and V by 4 bases; bases with no gene match: 6. CDR3 and TCR beta VDJ profiling relied on genomic DNA as the template. MiXCR, applied by TCRdb to the reads, yields one record per CDR3 protein. The sample yields under 200,000 distinct CDR3 sequences, 71% seen once.

The chain employs TRBV25-1 and TRBJ2-7, with TRBD1 matching over 9 bases. Sequenced input: sorted CD4+, CD8+, or CD8+CD57+ T cells (not recorded which) from PBMCs. The receptor comes from a human donor with aplastic anemia. The CDR3 sequence: CASSARTGVDEQYF. Here the CDR3 DNA reads TGTGCCAGCAGTGCCCGGACAGGGGTGGACGAGCAGTACTTC.